The rows below give T cell receptor beta chains drawn from one sample of a study of radiotherapy plus CTLA-4 blockade in lung cancer. The table came from immunoSEQ multiplex PCR; TCRdb's copy has only in-frame clones and leaves some out. The table has more than 40,000 clones, roughly 73% seen once; the top ten hold 3.5%. The sample consisted of peripheral blood, taken from a patient treated with radiotherapy plus ipilimumab. The receptor set was obtained from a human donor with non-small cell lung cancer who had a complete response to radiotherapy plus ipilimumab. Each CDR3 is given with its conserved first and last residue. D genes are given only for firm matches. A clone size is listed for some rows: how often the clone was seen (once, few, many), or a class if it is expanded.

V gene: TRBV4-1
J gene: TRBJ2-5
clone size: -
D gene: TRBD2
CDR3 DNA: TGCGCCAGCAGCCAAGAGTACTGGACTAGCGGGAGTCAGGAGACCCAGTACTTC
CDR3 protein: CASSQEYWTSGSQETQYF

V gene: TRBV27
J gene: TRBJ1-6
clone size: -
D gene: TRBD1
CDR3 DNA: TGTGCCAGCAGTACGGGACAGAGCTCCTATAATTCACCCCTCCACTTT
CDR3 protein: CASSTGQSSYNSPLHF

V gene: TRBV7-2
J gene: TRBJ2-7
clone size: once
D gene: TRBD2
CDR3 DNA: TGTGCCAGCAGCCAGGTCGGGGGACTAGCGATTTACGAGCAGTACTTC
CDR3 protein: CASSQVGGLAIYEQYF

V gene: TRBV18
J gene: TRBJ1-1
clone size: -
D gene: -
CDR3 DNA: TGTGCCAGCTCCCTCGGGTCAGGGGTGAACACTGAAGCTTTCTTT
CDR3 protein: CASSLGSGVNTEAFF

V gene: TRBV18
J gene: TRBJ1-1
clone size: -
D gene: TRBD1
CDR3 DNA: TGTGCCAGCTCACCACATGCCCAGGGGGGAACTGAAGCTTTCTTT
CDR3 protein: CASSPHAQGGTEAFF

V gene: TRBV27
J gene: TRBJ2-7
clone size: -
D gene: TRBD2
CDR3 DNA: TGTGCCAGCAGTCCAATGACTAGGGGAGGGTCCTACGAGCAGTACTTC
CDR3 protein: CASSPMTRGGSYEQYF

V gene: TRBV19
J gene: TRBJ2-1
clone size: -
D gene: TRBD2
CDR3 DNA: TGTGCCAGTAGTATAGGGACTAGCGGGAGCAATGAGCAGTTCTTC
CDR3 protein: CASSIGTSGSNEQFF

V gene: TRBV28
J gene: TRBJ2-5
clone size: -
D gene: -
CDR3 DNA: TGTGCCAGCAAGGGTACCTCATTGGGGCGGGAGACCCAGTACTTC
CDR3 protein: CASKGTSLGRETQYF

V gene: TRBV2
J gene: TRBJ1-1
clone size: -
D gene: TRBD1
CDR3 DNA: TGTGCCAGCAGAGAAGACAGGGTTACTGAAGCTTTCTTT
CDR3 protein: CASREDRVTEAFF

V gene: TRBV2
J gene: TRBJ1-1
clone size: few
D gene: -
CDR3 DNA: TGTGCCAGCAGATGGGGGGATACTGAAGCTTTCTTT
CDR3 protein: CASRWGDTEAFF

V gene: TRBV28
J gene: TRBJ1-2
clone size: -
D gene: -
CDR3 DNA: TGTGCCAGCAGTTCCCCCCCAGTATATGGCTACACCTTC
CDR3 protein: CASSSPPVYGYTF

V gene: TRBV4-1
J gene: TRBJ1-2
clone size: -
D gene: -
CDR3 DNA: TGCGCCAGCAGCCAACTCAGGGTCCATCCCTACACCTTC
CDR3 protein: CASSQLRVHPYTF

V gene: TRBV19
J gene: TRBJ2-3
clone size: once
D gene: TRBD2
CDR3 DNA: TGTGCCAGTAGGAGAATAGCGGGACCTAGCACAGATACGCAGTATTTT
CDR3 protein: CASRRIAGPSTDTQYF

V gene: TRBV19
J gene: TRBJ1-5
clone size: few
D gene: TRBD1
CDR3 DNA: TGTGCCAGTAGTAAGGACAGGGTTGGCAATCAGCCCCAGCATTTT
CDR3 protein: CASSKDRVGNQPQHF

V gene: TRBV15
J gene: TRBJ1-5
clone size: -
D gene: TRBD1
CDR3 DNA: TGTGCCACCAGCAGGCGACAGGGGGGCCGAGATCCCCAGCATTTT
CDR3 protein: CATSRRQGGRDPQHF

V gene: TRBV30
J gene: TRBJ2-7
clone size: -
D gene: TRBD2
CDR3 DNA: TGTGCCTGGAGGCGACGGGGGGGTACCTACGAGCAGTACTTC
CDR3 protein: CAWRRRGGTYEQYF

V gene: TRBV11-3
J gene: TRBJ1-1
clone size: -
D gene: -
CDR3 DNA: TGTGCCAGCAGCCCGGGACAAAACACTGAAGCTTTCTTT
CDR3 protein: CASSPGQNTEAFF

V gene: TRBV19
J gene: TRBJ1-2
clone size: -
D gene: TRBD1
CDR3 DNA: TGTGCCAGTAATGCCGGACAGGGGCGAGGATATGGCTACACCTTC
CDR3 protein: CASNAGQGRGYGYTF

V gene: TRBV30
J gene: TRBJ1-4
clone size: -
D gene: TRBD1
CDR3 DNA: TGTGCCTGGAGCGAAACAGGGGGAGGGAGAGAAAAACTGTTTTTT
CDR3 protein: CAWSETGGGREKLFF

V gene: TRBV6-5
J gene: TRBJ2-4
clone size: -
D gene: TRBD2
CDR3 DNA: TGTGCCAGCAGCCGGGGGGGCAGAAACATTCAGTACTTC
CDR3 protein: CASSRGGRNIQYF

V gene: TRBV11-2
J gene: TRBJ1-1
clone size: -
D gene: -
CDR3 DNA: TGTGCCAGCAGCCAATCCGAGTTGATGAACACTGAAGCTTTCTTT
CDR3 protein: CASSQSELMNTEAFF

V gene: TRBV28
J gene: TRBJ2-4
clone size: -
D gene: -
CDR3 DNA: TGTGCCAGCAGTGCCCGGGTAGCAGGGACCAAAAACATTCAGTACTTC
CDR3 protein: CASSARVAGTKNIQYF

V gene: TRBV29-1
J gene: TRBJ1-5
clone size: -
D gene: -
CDR3 DNA: TGCAGCGTTGAACTGGGGGCTGGGGATCAGCCCCAGCATTTT
CDR3 protein: CSVELGAGDQPQHF

V gene: TRBV28
J gene: TRBJ1-2
clone size: -
D gene: -
CDR3 DNA: TGTGCCAGCAGCCGAACGCGATCCGATAACTATGGCTACACCTTC
CDR3 protein: CASSRTRSDNYGYTF

V gene: TRBV12-5
J gene: TRBJ1-2
clone size: -
D gene: TRBD1
CDR3 DNA: TGTGCTAGTGGTTTGGACAGGGGCGGCTACACCTTC
CDR3 protein: CASGLDRGGYTF

V gene: TRBV19
J gene: TRBJ2-7
clone size: -
D gene: TRBD1
CDR3 DNA: TGTGCCAGTAGCAGCCGGGCAGGGGGCCACGAGCAGTACTTC
CDR3 protein: CASSSRAGGHEQYF

V gene: TRBV6-5
J gene: TRBJ2-1
clone size: -
D gene: TRBD2
CDR3 DNA: TGTGCCAGCAGTTACTCCGGGACTAGCGGGGATGAGCAGTTCTTC
CDR3 protein: CASSYSGTSGDEQFF

V gene: TRBV2
J gene: TRBJ1-2
clone size: -
D gene: TRBD1
CDR3 DNA: TGTGCCAGCAGCTCGGACAGGGACTATGGCTACACCTTC
CDR3 protein: CASSSDRDYGYTF

V gene: TRBV5-1
J gene: TRBJ2-5
clone size: -
D gene: TRBD2
CDR3 DNA: TGCGCCAGCAGCCAAGGGACTAGCGGCACGACCCAGTACTTC
CDR3 protein: CASSQGTSGTTQYF

V gene: TRBV6-6
J gene: TRBJ1-1
clone size: -
D gene: -
CDR3 DNA: TGTGCCAGCAGTTACAGCCCTGTCAGGGGTAACACTGAAGCTTTCTTT
CDR3 protein: CASSYSPVRGNTEAFF

V gene: TRBV7-2
J gene: TRBJ1-6
clone size: -
D gene: -
CDR3 DNA: TGTGCCAGCAGCTTAAGGGAGTCTTCACCCCTCCACTTT
CDR3 protein: CASSLRESSPLHF

V gene: TRBV15
J gene: TRBJ1-1
clone size: -
D gene: TRBD1
CDR3 DNA: TGTGCCACCAGCACCCCCCAGGGGGCACGGGCTTTCTTT
CDR3 protein: CATSTPQGARAFF

V gene: TRBV6-5
J gene: TRBJ2-7
clone size: -
D gene: -
CDR3 DNA: TGTGCCAGCACCCCCTCCCGCAGGACAGCTTACGAGCAGTACTTC
CDR3 protein: CASTPSRRTAYEQYF

V gene: TRBV6-5
J gene: TRBJ2-1
clone size: -
D gene: -
CDR3 DNA: TGTGCCAGCAGGTCGACTCTCGGTAATGAGCAGTTCTTC
CDR3 protein: CASRSTLGNEQFF

V gene: TRBV28
J gene: TRBJ2-1
clone size: -
D gene: TRBD2
CDR3 DNA: TGTGCCAGCAGTCCCGGGACTAGCGGGCGGAATGAGCAGTTCTTC
CDR3 protein: CASSPGTSGRNEQFF